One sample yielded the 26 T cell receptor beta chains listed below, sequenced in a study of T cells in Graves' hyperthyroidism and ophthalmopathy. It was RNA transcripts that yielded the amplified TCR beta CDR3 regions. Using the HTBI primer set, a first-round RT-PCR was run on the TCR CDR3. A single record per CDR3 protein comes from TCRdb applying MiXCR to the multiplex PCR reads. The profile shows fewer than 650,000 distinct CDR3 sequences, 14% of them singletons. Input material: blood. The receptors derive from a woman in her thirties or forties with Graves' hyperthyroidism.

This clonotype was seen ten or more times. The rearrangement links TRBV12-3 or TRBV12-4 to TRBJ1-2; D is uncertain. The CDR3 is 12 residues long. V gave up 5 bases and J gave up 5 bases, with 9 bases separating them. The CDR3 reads CASSQTPYGYTF. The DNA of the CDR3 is TGTGCCAGCAGTCAAACACCGTATGGCTACACCTTC.

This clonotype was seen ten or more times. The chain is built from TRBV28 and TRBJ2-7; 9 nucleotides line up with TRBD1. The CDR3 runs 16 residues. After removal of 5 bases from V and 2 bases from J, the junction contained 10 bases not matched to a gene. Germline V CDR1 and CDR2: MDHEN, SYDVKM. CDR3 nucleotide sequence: TGTGCCAGCAGTCCCTCGGCCCGGGACAGGGCCTACGAGCAGTACTTC. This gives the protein CASSPSARDRAYEQYF. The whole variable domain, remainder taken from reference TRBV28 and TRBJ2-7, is DVKVTQSSRYLVKRTGEKVFLECVQDMDHENMFWYRQDPGLGLRLIYFSYDVKMKEKGDIPEGYSVSREKKERFSLILESASTNQTSMYLCASSPSARDRAYEQYFGPGTRLTVT.

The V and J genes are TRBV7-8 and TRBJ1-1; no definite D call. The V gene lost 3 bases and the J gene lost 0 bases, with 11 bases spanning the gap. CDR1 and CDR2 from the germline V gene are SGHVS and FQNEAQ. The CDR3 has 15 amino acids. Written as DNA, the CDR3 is TGTGCCAGCAGCTTTACTGGAGTCATGAACACTGAAGCTTTCTTT. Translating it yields CASSFTGVMNTEAFF.

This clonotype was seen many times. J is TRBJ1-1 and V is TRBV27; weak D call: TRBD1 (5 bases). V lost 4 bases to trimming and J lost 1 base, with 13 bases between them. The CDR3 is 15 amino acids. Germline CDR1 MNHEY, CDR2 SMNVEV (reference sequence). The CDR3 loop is CASSSGQVGNTEAFF. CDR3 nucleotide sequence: TGTGCCAGCAGTTCTGGACAAGTTGGGAACACTGAAGCTTTCTTT.

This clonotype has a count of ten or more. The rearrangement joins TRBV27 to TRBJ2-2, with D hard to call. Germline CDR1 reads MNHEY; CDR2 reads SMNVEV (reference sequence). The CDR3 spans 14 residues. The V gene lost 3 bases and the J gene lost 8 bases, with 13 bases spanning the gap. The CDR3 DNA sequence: TGTGCCAGCAGTTTGGGCCGCCCATCGGGGGAGCTGTTTTTT. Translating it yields CASSLGRPSGELFF.

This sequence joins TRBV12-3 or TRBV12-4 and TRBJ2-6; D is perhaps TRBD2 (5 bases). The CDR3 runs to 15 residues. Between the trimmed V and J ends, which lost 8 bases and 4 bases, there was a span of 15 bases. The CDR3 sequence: CASSRGLGGANVLTF. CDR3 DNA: TGTGCCAGCTCCAGAGGGTTGGGGGGGGCCAACGTCCTGACTTTC.

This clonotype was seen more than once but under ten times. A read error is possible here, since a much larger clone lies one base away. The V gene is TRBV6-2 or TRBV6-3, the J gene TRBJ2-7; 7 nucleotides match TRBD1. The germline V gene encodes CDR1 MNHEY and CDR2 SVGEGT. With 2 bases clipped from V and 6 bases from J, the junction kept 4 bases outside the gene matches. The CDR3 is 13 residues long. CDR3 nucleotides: TGTGCCAGCAGTTACGGGGCAGGGGGCGAGCAGTACTTC. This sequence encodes CASSYGAGGEQYF.

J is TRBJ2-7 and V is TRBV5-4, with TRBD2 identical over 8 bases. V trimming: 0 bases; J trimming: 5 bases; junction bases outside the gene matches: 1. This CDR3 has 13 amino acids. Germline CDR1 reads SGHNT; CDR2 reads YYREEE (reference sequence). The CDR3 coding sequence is TGTGCCAGCAGCTTGGAACTAGCGGACGAGCAGTACTTC. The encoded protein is CASSLELADEQYF.

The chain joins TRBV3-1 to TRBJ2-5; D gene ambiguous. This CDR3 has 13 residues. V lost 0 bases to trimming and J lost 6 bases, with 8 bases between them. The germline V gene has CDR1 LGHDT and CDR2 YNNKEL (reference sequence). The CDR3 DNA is TGTGCCAGCAGCCAAGAGGTGGGGAAGACCCAGTACTTC. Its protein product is CASSQEVGKTQYF.

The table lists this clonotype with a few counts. The CDR3 DNA reads as TGTGCCAGCAGTTACTCAGGGCAGGAAGATGAAGCTTTCTTT. This sequence encodes CASSYSGQEDEAFF. This chain uses TRBV6-5 with TRBJ1-1; D call uncertain. This CDR3 spans 14 amino acids. The ends were cut back, 0 bases at V and 7 bases at J, with 12 bases in the middle. Germline V gives CDR1 MNHEY, CDR2 SVGAGI.

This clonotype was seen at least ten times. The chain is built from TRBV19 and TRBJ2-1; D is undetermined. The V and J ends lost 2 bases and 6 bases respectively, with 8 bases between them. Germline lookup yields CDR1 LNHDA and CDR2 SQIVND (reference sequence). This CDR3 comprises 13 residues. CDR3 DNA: TGTGCCAGTAGTATATCTGCCCCCAATGAGCAGTTCTTC. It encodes CASSISAPNEQFF.

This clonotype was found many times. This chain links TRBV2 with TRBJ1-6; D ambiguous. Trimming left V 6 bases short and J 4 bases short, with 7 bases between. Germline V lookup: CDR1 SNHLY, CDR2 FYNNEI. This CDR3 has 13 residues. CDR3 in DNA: TGTGCCAGCAGAACGATTTATAATTCACCCCTCCACTTT. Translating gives CASRTIYNSPLHF.

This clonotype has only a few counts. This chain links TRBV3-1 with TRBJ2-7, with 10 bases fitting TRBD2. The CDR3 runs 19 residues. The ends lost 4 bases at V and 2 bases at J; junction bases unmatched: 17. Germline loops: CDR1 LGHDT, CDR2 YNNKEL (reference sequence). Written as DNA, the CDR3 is TGTGCCAGCAGCCCCCTTCCGGGACTAGCGCAGAAGGGGACCTACGAGCAGTACTTC. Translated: CASSPLPGLAQKGTYEQYF.

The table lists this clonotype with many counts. This chain's CDR3 is CASRDTGGGYEQYF. The CDR3 bases are TGTGCCAGCAGAGATACAGGGGGCGGATACGAGCAGTACTTC. The chain uses TRBV6-1 and TRBJ2-7; 9 nucleotides match TRBD1. Germline V CDR1 and CDR2: MNHNS, SASEGT. With 6 bases clipped from V and 4 bases from J, the junction kept 7 bases outside the gene matches. The CDR3 extends over 14 amino acids.

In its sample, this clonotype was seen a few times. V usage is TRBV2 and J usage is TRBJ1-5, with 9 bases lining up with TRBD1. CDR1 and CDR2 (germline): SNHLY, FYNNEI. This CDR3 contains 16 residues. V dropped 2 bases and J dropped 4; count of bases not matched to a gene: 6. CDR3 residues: CASSEPGQGMNQPQHF. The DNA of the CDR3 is TGTGCCAGCAGTGAACCCGGACAGGGGATGAATCAGCCCCAGCATTTT.

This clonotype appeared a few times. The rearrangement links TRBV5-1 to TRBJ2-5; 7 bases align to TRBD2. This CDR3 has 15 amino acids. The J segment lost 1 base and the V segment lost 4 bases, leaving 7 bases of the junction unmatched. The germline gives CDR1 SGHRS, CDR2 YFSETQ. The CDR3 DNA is TGCGCCAGCAGCCCCGGGGCTAGCGGCCAAGAGACCCAGTACTTC. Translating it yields CASSPGASGQETQYF.

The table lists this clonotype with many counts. CDR3 region: CASSGGDSGANVLTF. CDR3 nucleotide sequence: TGTGCCAGCAGCGGTGGAGACTCTGGGGCCAACGTCCTGACTTTC. The V and J genes are TRBV5-5 and TRBJ2-6; D unresolved. Germline V CDR1 and CDR2: SGHKS, YYEKEE (reference sequence). Trimming stripped 4 bases from V and 0 bases from J, with 8 bases between. This CDR3 is 15 amino acids long. Using reference TRBV5-5 and TRBJ2-6 for the parts outside the CDR3, the full variable domain is DAGVTQSPTHLIKTRGQQVTLRCSPISGHKSVSWYQQVLGQGPQFIFQYYEKEERGRGNFPDRFSARQFPNYSSELNVNALLLGDSALYLCASSGGDSGANVLTFGAGSRLTVL.

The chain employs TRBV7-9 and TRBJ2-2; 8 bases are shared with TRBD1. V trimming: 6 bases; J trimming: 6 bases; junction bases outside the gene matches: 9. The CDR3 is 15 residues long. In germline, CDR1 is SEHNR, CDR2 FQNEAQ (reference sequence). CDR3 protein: CASRGTGMVSGELFF. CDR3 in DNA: TGTGCCAGCAGGGGGACAGGAATGGTTTCCGGGGAGCTGTTTTTT.

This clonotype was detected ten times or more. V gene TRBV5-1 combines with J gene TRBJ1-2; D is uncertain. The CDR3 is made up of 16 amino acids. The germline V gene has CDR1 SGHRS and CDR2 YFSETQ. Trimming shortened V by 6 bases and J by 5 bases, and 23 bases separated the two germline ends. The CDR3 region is CASTLGNPNQWYGYTF. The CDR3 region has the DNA TGCGCCAGCACCTTAGGAAACCCGAATCAATGGTATGGCTACACCTTC.

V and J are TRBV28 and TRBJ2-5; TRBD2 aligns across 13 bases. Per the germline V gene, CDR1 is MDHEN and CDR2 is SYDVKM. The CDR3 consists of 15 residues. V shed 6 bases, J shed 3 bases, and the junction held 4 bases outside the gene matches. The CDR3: CASRKGLAGKETQYF. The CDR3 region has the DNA TGTGCCAGCAGAAAGGGACTAGCGGGGAAAGAGACCCAGTACTTC.

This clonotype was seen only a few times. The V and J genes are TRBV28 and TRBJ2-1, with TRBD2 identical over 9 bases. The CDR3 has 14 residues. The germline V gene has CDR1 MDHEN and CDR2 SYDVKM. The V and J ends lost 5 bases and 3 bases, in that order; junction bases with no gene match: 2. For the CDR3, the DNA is TGTGCCAGCAGTAAGACTAGCGGCTACAATGAGCAGTTCTTC. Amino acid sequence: CASSKTSGYNEQFF.

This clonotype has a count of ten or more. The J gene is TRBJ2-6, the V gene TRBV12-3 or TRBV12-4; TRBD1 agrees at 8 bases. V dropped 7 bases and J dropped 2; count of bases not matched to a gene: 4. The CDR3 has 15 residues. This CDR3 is CASTMTGAGANVLTF. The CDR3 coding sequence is TGTGCCAGCACTATGACAGGGGCTGGGGCCAACGTCCTGACTTTC.

The CDR3 spells CASSLTLKGLVQETQYF. CDR3 bases: TGTGCCAGCAGCTTAACCCTAAAAGGACTAGTACAAGAGACCCAGTACTTC. V usage is TRBV7-2 and J usage is TRBJ2-5; 7 bases match TRBD2. The CDR3 is 17 amino acids. Looked up from germline, CDR1 is SGHTA and CDR2 is FQGNSA. V shed 2 bases and J 2 bases; nucleotides not matched to a gene: 11.

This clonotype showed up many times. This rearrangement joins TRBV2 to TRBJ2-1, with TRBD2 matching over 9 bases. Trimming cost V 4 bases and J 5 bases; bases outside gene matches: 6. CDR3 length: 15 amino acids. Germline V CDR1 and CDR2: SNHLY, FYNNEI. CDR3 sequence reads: CASSARLADNNEQFF. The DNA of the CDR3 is TGTGCCAGCAGTGCCCGACTAGCGGACAACAATGAGCAGTTCTTC.

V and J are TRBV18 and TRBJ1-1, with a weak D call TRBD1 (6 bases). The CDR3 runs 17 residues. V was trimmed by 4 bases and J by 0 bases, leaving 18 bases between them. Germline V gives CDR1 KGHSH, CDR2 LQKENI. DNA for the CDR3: TGTGCCAGCTCACGGGCTATTGCAGGGGATTTGAACACTGAAGCTTTCTTT. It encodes CASSRAIAGDLNTEAFF.

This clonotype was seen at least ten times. The CDR3 sequence: CAWSLQSLETQYF. CDR3 nucleotides: TGTGCCTGGAGTTTGCAGTCATTGGAGACCCAGTACTTC. The V call is TRBV30, the J call TRBJ2-5; D gene unclear. The germline V and J ends were trimmed by 2 bases and 5 bases, with 12 bases remaining between them. The germline V gene has CDR1 GTSNPN and CDR2 SVGIG (reference sequence). The CDR3 covers 13 residues.